This T cell receptor beta chain was sequenced for a study of draining lymph node invasion in breast cancer (dated by TCRdb to about 2020). At the level of the whole study: Histology and cytokeratin immunohistochemistry were used to diagnose nodal metastasis, and EpCAM/CD45 flow cytometry was used to confirm the diagnosis. A separate targeted assay used bulk TCR-beta CDR3 sequencing to compare sorted memory regulatory T cells with memory conventional CD4 T cells across breast cancer tissues. From every patient, the primary tumor plus matched non-invaded and tumor-invaded tumor-draining lymph nodes were collected, and both Treg and Tconv subsets were profiled. In the separate targeted TCR sequencing, lymph nodes from five patients were covered, and primary tumors were sequenced for three of those patients.

Notes on this clonotype: This clone's antigen is unknown. Nothing much larger sits one base from this clone, and base qualities are not available.

Library preparation was by bulk RNA-seq. The listed sequencing device is Illumina HiSeq 2500. The authors processed their data as follows. CDR3 sequences in the separate targeted TCR-seq dataset were extracted from raw reads and quantified using MiXCR version 2.1.5 with default parameters. TCR-beta clones in the separate targeted TCR-seq dataset were defined according to the combination of V gene, J gene and CDR3 sequence. For the separate targeted TCR-seq dataset, clones with fewer than three counts were filtered out, after which only the 90% most strongly expressed clones in each sample were kept. In the separate targeted TCR-seq dataset, Treg-Tconv overlap was computed as shared clones divided by total Treg clones per tissue, times 100. The public reads were reprocessed in TCRdb via fastp at Q25 and MiXCR, keeping in-frame beta chains. Every entry covers one CDR3 protein and lists the most common genes and DNA from its rows. The V and J calls and clone size come from TCRdb's table, not from the authors' own analysis. Counted in this sample were about 3,500 distinct CDR3 sequences; around three quarters of them appeared once. The ten largest account for around 1.9% of the sample.

The junction shows trimming of 0 bases on V and 6 bases on J, plus 12 bases between the germline ends. Counted from cysteine to phenylalanine, this CDR3 has 14 amino acids. Here the CDR3 DNA is all that survives: 42 bases in frame from base 1. CDR1 SGHAT and CDR2 FQNNGV were looked up in the germline V gene. Memory conventional CD4 T cells were sorted as CD4+ CD45RA- CD25- cells. Tumor-draining lymph nodes were classified as non-invaded or invaded according to absence or presence of metastatic tumor cells. T cells were pre-enriched with a Miltenyi Pan T Cell isolation kit before staining and sorting. Primary tumors were characterized by immunohistochemistry for estrogen receptor, progesterone receptor, HER2 and Ki-67. Fresh surgical tissue was processed within a few hours after surgery by being cut into small fragments. The tissue fragments were enzymatically digested with Liberase TL plus DNase for roughly 20 minutes and then passed through a 40-micrometer strainer. After DAPI live/dead staining, cells were sorted on a BD FACS Aria II, reaching roughly 97-99% purity. Sorted cells were lysed in TCL buffer, and RNA was purified using a Norgen Single Cell RNA purification kit that included DNase treatment.

The paper's findings and limits, for the study overall: Roughly 12-25% of Treg TCRs were shared with Tconvs per tissue, interpreted as suggesting peripheral Treg induction. Some clones from the top 100 tumor clones were found in both invaded and non-invaded nodes, which suggests recirculation between the tumor and the draining nodes. Tracking of the top-100 tumor clones could be carried out in just a couple of patients. In the targeted TCR-seq data, Tregs appeared more clonally expanded than Tconvs in all tissues, and both subsets were less diverse in tumor than lymph nodes. Whether Treg conversion occurred in a given organ or whether converted Tregs recirculated between nodes and tumor could not be resolved from the data. TCRs shared between Treg and Tconv subsets were regarded as suggestive, but not proof, of a common clonal origin.

This receptor was obtained from a female donor with luminal breast cancer. The sequencing sample was made of sorted memory CD4+ effector T cells from a lymph node. Interpreted using the paper, the cell subset or site label stands for: CD45RA-negative sorted CD4+ T cells (memory Tconv or effector/memory Treg). The chain links TRBV11-2 with TRBJ2-7; D gene: possibly TRBD1, on 5 matching bases. For the CDR3, the sequence is CASSLESGFGEQYF. The bases read TGTGCCAGCAGCTTAGAGTCAGGGTTCGGCGAGCAGTACTTC.